This passage covers 27 T cell receptor beta chains from one sample sequenced in a study of T cells in Graves' hyperthyroidism and ophthalmopathy. RNA transcripts provided the source from which TCR beta CDR3 regions were amplified. HTBI primers were used for first-round RT-PCR of the TCR CDR3. MiXCR was run by TCRdb on the multiplex PCR reads, yielding one entry per CDR3 protein. The sample lists around 600,000 distinct CDR3 sequences, approximately 15% seen once, with around 7.8% in the top ten. Sequencing was carried out using blood. Source of these receptors: a woman in her 30s with Graves' hyperthyroidism.

This clonotype appeared many times. The chain recombines TRBV11-2 with TRBJ1-3; D perhaps matches TRBD1 (5 bases). CDR1 and CDR2 from the germline V gene are SGHAT and FQNNGV. The germline V and J ends were trimmed by 5 bases and 0 bases, with 11 bases remaining between them. The CDR3 loop spans 15 amino acids. The CDR3 bases are TGTGCCAGCAGCCCCTGGGACCTCTCTGGAAACACCATATATTTT. Its translation: CASSPWDLSGNTIYF.

The V call is TRBV11-2, the J call TRBJ2-3; 14 nucleotides match TRBD2. Per the germline V gene, CDR1 is SGHAT and CDR2 is FQNNGV. The CDR3 sequence is 17 residues long. The V and J ends lost 5 bases and 3 bases, in that order; junction bases with no gene match: 7. In DNA form, the CDR3 reads TGTGCCAGCAGCGAAAAAGGGACTAGCGGGAGTACAGATACGCAGTATTTT. Translated: CASSEKGTSGSTDTQYF. Filled out from reference TRBV11-2 and TRBJ2-3, the complete variable domain reads EAGVAQSPRYKIIEKRQSVAFWCNPISGHATLYWYQQILGQGPKLLIQFQNNGVVDDSQLPKDRFSAERLKGVDSTLKIQPAKLEDSAVYLCASSEKGTSGSTDTQYFGPGTRLTVL.

The V and J genes are TRBV7-9 and TRBJ2-7, with D tentatively TRBD2 (5 bases). The CDR3 covers 16 residues. CDR1 SEHNR and CDR2 FQNEAQ come from the germline V gene (reference sequence). The germline V and J ends were trimmed by 1 base and 3 bases, with 16 bases remaining between them. The chain's CDR3 is CASSLDTGIWGYEQYF. The DNA of the CDR3 is TGTGCCAGCAGCTTAGATACGGGAATCTGGGGCTACGAGCAGTACTTC. The entire variable domain, with the rest obtained from reference TRBV7-9 and TRBJ2-7, is as follows: DTGVSQNPRHKITKRGQNVTFRCDPISEHNRLYWYRQTLGQGPEFLTYFQNEAQLEKSRLLSDRFSAERPKGSFSTLEIQRTEQGDSAMYLCASSLDTGIWGYEQYFGPGTRLTVT.

The chain joins TRBV27 to TRBJ1-1; perhaps TRBD1 as D (5 bases). The CDR3 totals 11 residues. The V gene lost 8 bases and the J gene lost 11 bases, with 15 bases spanning the gap. The germline V gene encodes CDR1 MNHEY and CDR2 SMNVEV (reference sequence). DNA for the CDR3: TGTGCCAGCGGGGGAGGCCCCCCGGCTTTCTTT. It is translated as CASGGGPPAFF.

As regards this clonotype: A read error may be the cause here, since a much bigger clone is one base away. CDR3 residues: CVSSLGSGTGDSPLHF. The DNA for the CDR3 is TGTGTCAGCAGCTTGGGGAGCGGGACAGGTGATTCACCCCTCCACTTT. The V gene is TRBV5-6, the J gene TRBJ1-6, with 8 nucleotides matching TRBD1. CDR1 and CDR2 (germline): SGHDT, YYEEEE. This CDR3 is 16 amino acids long.

This clonotype was detected many times. This rearrangement joins TRBV3-1 to TRBJ1-2; tentatively, D is TRBD1 (5 bases). V shed 0 bases and J shed 8 bases, with 13 bases lying between them. Germline CDR1 reads LGHDT; CDR2 reads YNNKEL (reference sequence). This CDR3 contains 14 residues. The DNA for the CDR3 is TGTGCCAGCAGCCAAGATCCCGGTCAGGGCGGCTACACCTTC. Translating it yields CASSQDPGQGGYTF.

This clonotype was counted ten times or more. The chain uses TRBV24-1 and TRBJ2-1; perhaps TRBD2 as D (6 bases). V shed 4 bases and J shed 0 bases, with 12 bases lying between them. CDR1 KGHDR and CDR2 SFDVKD come from the germline V gene. The CDR3 consists of 16 residues. This CDR3 reads CATSEGGGSSYNEQFF. The CDR3 nucleotides read TGTGCCACCAGTGAAGGTGGGGGGAGCTCCTACAATGAGCAGTTCTTC.

This clonotype was picked up many times. The chain combines TRBV20-1 with TRBJ2-1; the match to TRBD2 covers 9 bases. Germline assignment: CDR1 DFQATT and CDR2 SNEGSKA (reference sequence). The V and J ends lost 3 bases and 0 bases, in that order; junction bases with no gene match: 3. CDR3 length: 15 amino acids. The CDR3, as DNA: TGCAGTGCTAGGCTAGCGGGGAGCTCCTACAATGAGCAGTTCTTC. It translates to CSARLAGSSYNEQFF.

This clonotype appeared many times. The V and J genes are TRBV10-2 and TRBJ1-5; D is ambiguous. Between the trimmed V and J ends, which lost 0 bases and 1 base, there was a span of 4 bases. The CDR3 totals 14 residues. Per germline, CDR1 WSHSY and CDR2 SAAADI. CDR3 bases: TGCGCCAGCAGTGAGTCGGGGAGCAATCAGCCCCAGCATTTT. It codes for CASSESGSNQPQHF.

This clonotype was seen many times. The chain carries TRBV10-3 and TRBJ2-7, with 11 bases identical to TRBD2. This CDR3 is 14 amino acids long. Unmatched junction bases numbered 3, after V lost 7 bases and J lost 1 base. Germline values: CDR1 ENHRY, CDR2 SYGVKD. The DNA for the CDR3 is TGTGCCATCAAAAGACTAGCGGGGTCCTACGAGCAGTACTTC. This codes for CAIKRLAGSYEQYF.

This clonotype has a count of ten or more. The chain couples TRBV7-8 to TRBJ2-5; unclear D gene. CDR1 is SGHVS, CDR2 FQNEAQ, per germline. The CDR3 is 14 residues long. V shed 5 bases and J shed 2 bases, with 12 bases lying between them. The CDR3: CASSLRLRQETQYF. The CDR3 region has the DNA TGTGCCAGCAGCCTCCGACTTAGACAAGAGACCCAGTACTTC. Full variable domain (remainder filled in from reference TRBV7-8 and TRBJ2-5): GAGVSQSPRYKVAKRGQDVALRCDPISGHVSLFWYQQALGQGPEFLTYFQNEAQLDKSGLPSDRFFAERPEGSVSTLKIQRTQQEDSAVYLCASSLRLRQETQYFGPGTRLLVL.

This clonotype was picked up many times. This sequence joins TRBV12-3 or TRBV12-4 and TRBJ2-1; 9 nucleotides line up with TRBD1. The CDR3 loop spans 15 amino acids. The ends lost 6 bases at V and 7 bases at J; junction bases unmatched: 10. The DNA for the CDR3 is TGTGCCAGCAGCTACCGGGACAGGGTCGGGAATGAGCAGTTCTTC. Translating it yields CASSYRDRVGNEQFF.

Notes on this clonotype: This sequence may be a read error, since a much larger clone differs from it by one base. The V call is TRBV9, the J call TRBJ2-7, with TRBD2 matching 12 bases. V lost 3 bases to trimming and J lost 2 bases; unmatched junction nucleotides: 0. This CDR3 region has 14 residues. Looked up from germline, CDR1 is SGDLS and CDR2 is YYNGEE. The DNA of the CDR3 is TGTGCCAGCAGCGCTAGCGGGAGGGCCTACGAGCAGTACTTC. Residues: CASSASGRAYEQYF.

This clonotype was found a few times. The chain carries TRBV6-1 and TRBJ1-2, with 7 bases that match TRBD1. There are 15 residues in the CDR3. Trimming took 5 bases from V and 5 from J; bases not matched to a gene: 11. Germline V lookup: CDR1 MNHNS, CDR2 SASEGT. CDR3 sequence reads: CASSLYAGTDYGYTF. CDR3 nucleotides: TGTGCCAGCAGTTTATACGCCGGGACAGATTATGGCTACACCTTC.

This clonotype was seen at least ten times. The chain couples TRBV29-1 to TRBJ2-1; D tentatively reads TRBD1 or TRBD2 (5 bases each). The V end lost 6 bases, the J end lost 4 bases, and 10 bases lay between the germline ends. The CDR3 contains 12 residues. Germline-derived CDR1 and CDR2 are SQVTM and ANQGSEA. CDR3 sequence reads: CSVRGAYNEQFF. In nucleotides, the CDR3 is TGCAGCGTGCGAGGGGCTTACAATGAGCAGTTCTTC.

This clonotype was seen ten or more times. The rearrangement uses TRBV7-9 and TRBJ2-7; 9 nucleotides agree with TRBD1. The CDR3 spans 14 residues. V lost 4 bases and J lost 4; bases outside the gene matches: 5. Germline-derived CDR1 and CDR2 are SEHNR and FQNEAQ (reference sequence). The CDR3 region is CASSSTGTGYEQYF. CDR3 DNA: TGTGCCAGCAGCTCGACCGGGACAGGGTACGAGCAGTACTTC.

Comments on this clonotype: At one boundary the junction diverges from the germline segment, which might be a read error. The chain uses TRBV20-1 and TRBJ1-2; perhaps TRBD1 as D (5 bases). Per the germline V gene, CDR1 is DFQATT and CDR2 is SNEGSKA (reference sequence). The CDR3 sequence is 13 residues long. Here the CDR3 DNA reads TGCGGTGCTAGAGTCCCGGGACTATATGGCTACACCTTC. It codes for CGARVPGLYGYTF.

About this clonotype itself: This may be a read error: a much more frequent sequence differs by one nucleotide. V and J are TRBV6-1 and TRBJ1-5, with TRBD1 matching 7 bases. The CDR3 contains 14 residues. Germline V gives CDR1 MNHNS, CDR2 SASEGT. The CDR3 sequence: CAGRETGYNQPQHF. DNA for the CDR3: TGTGCCGGCAGGGAGACAGGGTACAATCAGCCCCAGCATTTT.

This clonotype was observed many times. The rearrangement uses TRBV28 and TRBJ1-2; D is unclear. The CDR3 sequence is 13 residues long. CDR1 is MDHEN, CDR2 SYDVKM, per germline. V lost 5 bases to trimming and J lost 2 bases, with 9 bases between them. The CDR3 DNA follows: TGTGCCAGCAGTCTGGATCCCAACTATGGCTACACCTTC. Protein: CASSLDPNYGYTF.

V gene TRBV5-1 combines with J gene TRBJ2-2, with a weak D call TRBD1 (5 bases). Trimming took 4 bases from V and 1 from J, leaving 14 bases between them. Germline lookup yields CDR1 SGHRS and CDR2 YFSETQ. The CDR3 contains 16 residues. As DNA, the CDR3 is TGCGCCAGCAGCAAAGGACACCTACTGAACACCGGGGAGCTGTTTTTT. It specifies CASSKGHLLNTGELFF.

This clonotype was counted between two and nine times. The chain recombines TRBV5-1 with TRBJ1-2; 7 bases fit TRBD1. This CDR3 has 18 amino acids. J gave up 0 bases and V 3 bases, and 14 bases lay outside the gene matches. In germline, CDR1 is SGHRS, CDR2 YFSETQ. Here the CDR3 reads CASSWATPQGQPNYGYTF. The CDR3 DNA reads as TGCGCCAGCAGCTGGGCCACCCCGCAGGGACAGCCTAACTATGGCTACACCTTC.

This clonotype has only a few counts. The chain links TRBV14 to TRBJ2-7; tentatively, D is TRBD2 (5 bases). V shed 0 bases and J shed 4 bases, with 10 bases lying between them. CDR1 and CDR2 from the germline V gene are SGHDN and FVKESK. There are 14 residues in the CDR3. For the CDR3, the DNA is TGTGCCAGCAGCCAAGAGAGGGAGTCTTACGAGCAGTACTTC. Translated: CASSQERESYEQYF.

Ten or more counts support this clonotype. The rearrangement uses TRBV20-1 and TRBJ2-2; TRBD1 or TRBD2 may be the D gene (6 bases each). Trimming stripped 6 bases from V and 3 bases from J, with 20 bases between. This CDR3 has 16 residues. From germline, CDR1 is DFQATT and CDR2 SNEGSKA (reference sequence). Here the CDR3 DNA reads TGCAGTGCGATACCCGGGGGCGGGAAGTACACCGGGGAGCTGTTTTTT. Protein: CSAIPGGGKYTGELFF.

V gene TRBV7-9 combines with J gene TRBJ2-5; the D gene is possibly TRBD1 (6 bases). Germline V CDR1 and CDR2: SEHNR, FQNEAQ (reference sequence). This CDR3 comprises 14 residues. V gave up 3 bases and J gave up 4 bases, with 12 bases separating them. CDR3 sequence (DNA): TGTGCCAGCAGCTTCGCAGGGGTAGGAGAGACCCAGTACTTC. Translation gives CASSFAGVGETQYF.

The sample holds a few counts of this clonotype. The chain recombines TRBV20-1 with TRBJ1-1, with a possible D match to TRBD1 (5 bases). Germline lookup yields CDR1 DFQATT and CDR2 SNEGSKA (reference sequence). Trimming removed 5 bases from V and 0 bases from J, with 10 bases in between. CDR3 length: 13 amino acids. The CDR3 region has the DNA TGCAGTGCTCAGGGACCACTGAACACTGAAGCTTTCTTT. Residues: CSAQGPLNTEAFF.

With respect to this clonotype: This may be a read error: a much more frequent sequence differs by one nucleotide. The chain has TRBV20-1 and TRBJ2-1, with D tentatively TRBD1 (6 bases). Germline V gene sequence: CDR1 DFQATT, CDR2 SNEGSKA (reference sequence). The CDR3 runs to 14 residues. The DNA for the CDR3 is TGCAGTTCCTCCGAGCAGGGGTCCTACAATGAGCAGCTCTTC. Translating gives CSSSEQGSYNEQLF.

This clonotype was detected only a few times. V is TRBV13 and J is TRBJ2-1; the D is unclear. This CDR3 contains 14 residues. Germline V gives CDR1 PRHDT, CDR2 FYEKMQ (reference sequence). Trimming cost V 4 bases and J 3 bases, with 10 bases left between them. This CDR3 is CASSSWDFYNEQFF. The CDR3 DNA reads as TGTGCCAGCAGCTCCTGGGATTTCTACAATGAGCAGTTCTTC.